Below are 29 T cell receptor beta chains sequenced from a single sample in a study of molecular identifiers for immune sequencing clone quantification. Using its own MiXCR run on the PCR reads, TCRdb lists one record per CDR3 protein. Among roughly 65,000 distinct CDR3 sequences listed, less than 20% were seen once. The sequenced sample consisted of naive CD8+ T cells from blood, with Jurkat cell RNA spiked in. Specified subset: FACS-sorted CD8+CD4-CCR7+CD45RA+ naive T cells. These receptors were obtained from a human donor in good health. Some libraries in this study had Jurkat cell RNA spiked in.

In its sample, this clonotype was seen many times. CDR3 in amino acids: CASGTVFGYTF. The CDR3 coding sequence is TGTGCTAGTGGTACCGTTTTTGGCTACACCTTC. The chain carries TRBV12-5 and TRBJ1-2; D not resolved. Trimming left V 5 bases short and J 7 bases short, with 8 bases between. CDR3 size: 11 residues. Germline-derived CDR1 and CDR2 are LGHNT and FRNRAP.

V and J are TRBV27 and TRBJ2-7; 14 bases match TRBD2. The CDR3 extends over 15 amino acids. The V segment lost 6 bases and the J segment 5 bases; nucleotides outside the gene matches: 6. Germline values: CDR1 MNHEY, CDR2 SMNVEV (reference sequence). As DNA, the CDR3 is TGTGCCAGCAGCCTTGGGACTAGCGGGAGTAACGAGCAGTACTTC. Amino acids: CASSLGTSGSNEQYF.

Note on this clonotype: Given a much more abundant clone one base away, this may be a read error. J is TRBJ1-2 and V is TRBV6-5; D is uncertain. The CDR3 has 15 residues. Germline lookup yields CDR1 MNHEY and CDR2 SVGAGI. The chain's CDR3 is CDSLPRKGEWYGYTF. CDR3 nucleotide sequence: TGTGACAGCCTTCCCAGGAAGGGAGAATGGTATGGCTACACCTTC.

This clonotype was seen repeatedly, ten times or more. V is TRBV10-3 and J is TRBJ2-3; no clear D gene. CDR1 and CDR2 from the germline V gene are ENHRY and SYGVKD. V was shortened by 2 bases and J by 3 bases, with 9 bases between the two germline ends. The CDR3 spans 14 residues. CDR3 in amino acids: CAISEPGWTDTQYF. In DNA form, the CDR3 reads TGTGCCATCAGTGAGCCGGGTTGGACAGATACGCAGTATTTT.

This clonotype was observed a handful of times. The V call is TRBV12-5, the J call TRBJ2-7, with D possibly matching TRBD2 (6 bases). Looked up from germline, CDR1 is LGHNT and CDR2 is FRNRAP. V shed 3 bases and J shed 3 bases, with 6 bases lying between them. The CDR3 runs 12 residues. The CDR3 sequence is CASGFGGYEQYF. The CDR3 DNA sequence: TGTGCTAGTGGTTTCGGGGGCTACGAGCAGTACTTC.

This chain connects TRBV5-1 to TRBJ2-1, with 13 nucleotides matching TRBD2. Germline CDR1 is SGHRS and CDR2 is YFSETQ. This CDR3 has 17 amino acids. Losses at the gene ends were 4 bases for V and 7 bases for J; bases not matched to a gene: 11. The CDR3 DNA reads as TGCGCCAGCAGCCACGGACTAGCGGGAGTTTTTGGGAATGAGCAGTTCTTC. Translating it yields CASSHGLAGVFGNEQFF.

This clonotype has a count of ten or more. The CDR3 region is CASSLVPESYEQYF. The DNA for the CDR3 is TGTGCCAGCAGCTTAGTACCGGAATCCTACGAGCAGTACTTC. The chain links TRBV7-8 to TRBJ2-7; D remains unclear. Trimming removed 1 base at V and 1 base at J, with 8 bases between. From germline, CDR1 is SGHVS and CDR2 FQNEAQ. CDR3 size: 14 residues.

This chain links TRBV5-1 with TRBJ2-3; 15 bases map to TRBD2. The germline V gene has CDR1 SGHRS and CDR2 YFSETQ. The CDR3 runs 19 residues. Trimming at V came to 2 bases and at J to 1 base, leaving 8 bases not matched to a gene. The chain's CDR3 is CASSFKGLAGGLGTDTQYF. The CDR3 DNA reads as TGCGCCAGCAGCTTCAAGGGACTAGCGGGAGGCTTGGGCACAGATACGCAGTATTTT.

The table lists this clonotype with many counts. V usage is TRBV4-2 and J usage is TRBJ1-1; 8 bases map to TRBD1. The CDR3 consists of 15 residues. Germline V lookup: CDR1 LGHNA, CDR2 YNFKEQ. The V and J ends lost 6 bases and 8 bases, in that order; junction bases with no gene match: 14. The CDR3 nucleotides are TGTGCCAGCAGTCGGACTTTATCGGACAGGGCCGAAGCTTTCTTT. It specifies CASSRTLSDRAEAFF.

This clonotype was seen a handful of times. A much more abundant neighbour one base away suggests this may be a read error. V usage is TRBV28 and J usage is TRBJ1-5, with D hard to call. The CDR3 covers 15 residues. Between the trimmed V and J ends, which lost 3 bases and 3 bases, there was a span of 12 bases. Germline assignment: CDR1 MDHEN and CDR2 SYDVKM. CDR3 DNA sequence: TGTGCCAGCAGTTTCCCAGACACCCCCAATCAGCCCCAGCATTTT. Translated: CASSFPDTPNQPQHF.

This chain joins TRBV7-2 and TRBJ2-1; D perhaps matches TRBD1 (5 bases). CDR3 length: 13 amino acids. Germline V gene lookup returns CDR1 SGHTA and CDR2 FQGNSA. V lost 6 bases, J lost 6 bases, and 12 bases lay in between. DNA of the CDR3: TGTGCCAGCAGACACATAAGGGGCAATGAGCAGTTCTTC. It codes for CASRHIRGNEQFF.

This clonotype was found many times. The CDR3 DNA follows: TGTGCCAGCAGCGTAGACAGTAATATGGTCTACGAGCAGTACTTC. Its protein product is CASSVDSNMVYEQYF. The gene calls are TRBV7-9 and TRBJ2-7; possibly TRBD1 for D (5 bases). The germline V gene has CDR1 SEHNR and CDR2 FQNEAQ (reference sequence). This CDR3 is built from 15 residues. The V end was cut by 5 bases, the J end by 3 bases, with 17 bases between.

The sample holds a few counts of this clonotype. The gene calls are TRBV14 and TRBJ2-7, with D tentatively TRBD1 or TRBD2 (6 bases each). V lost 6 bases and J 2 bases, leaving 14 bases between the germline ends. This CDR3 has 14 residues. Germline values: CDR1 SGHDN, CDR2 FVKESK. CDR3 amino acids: CASRETGAAYEQYF. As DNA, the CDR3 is TGTGCCAGCAGGGAAACGGGGGCCGCCTACGAGCAGTACTTC. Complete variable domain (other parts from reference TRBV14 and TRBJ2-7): EAGVTQFPSHSVIEKGQTVTLRCDPISGHDNLYWYRRVMGKEIKFLLHFVKESKQDESGMPNNRFLAERTGGTYSTLKVQPAELEDSGVYFCASRETGAAYEQYFGPGTRLTVT.

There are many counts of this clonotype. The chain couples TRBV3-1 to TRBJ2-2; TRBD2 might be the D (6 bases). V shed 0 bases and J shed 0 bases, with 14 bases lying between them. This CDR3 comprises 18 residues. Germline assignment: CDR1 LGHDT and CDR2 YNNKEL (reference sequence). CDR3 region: CASSQDLFREANTGELFF. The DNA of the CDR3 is TGTGCCAGCAGCCAAGACCTTTTCAGGGAGGCGAACACCGGGGAGCTGTTTTTT. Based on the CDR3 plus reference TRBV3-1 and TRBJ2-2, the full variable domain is DTAVSQTPKYLVTQMGNDKSIKCEQNLGHDTMYWYKQDSKKFLKIMFSYNNKELIINETVPNRFSPKSPDKAHLNLHINSLELGDSAVYFCASSQDLFREANTGELFFGEGSRLTVL.

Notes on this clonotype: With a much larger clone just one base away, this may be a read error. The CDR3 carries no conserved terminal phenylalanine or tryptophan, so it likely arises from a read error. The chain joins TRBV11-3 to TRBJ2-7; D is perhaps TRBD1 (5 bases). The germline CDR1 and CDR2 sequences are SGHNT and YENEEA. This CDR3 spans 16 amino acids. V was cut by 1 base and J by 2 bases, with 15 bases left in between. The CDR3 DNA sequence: TGTGCCAGCAGCTTAGGACCACCGGACATCGCCTACGAGCAGTACCTC. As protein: CASSLGPPDIAYEQYL.

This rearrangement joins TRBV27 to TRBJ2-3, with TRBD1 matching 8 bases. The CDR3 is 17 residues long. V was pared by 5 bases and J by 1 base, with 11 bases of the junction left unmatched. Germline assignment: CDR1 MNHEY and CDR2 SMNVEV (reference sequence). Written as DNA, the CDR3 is TGTGCCAGCAGTCCAGGGGACAGGCCGCCTGGCACAGATACGCAGTATTTT. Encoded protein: CASSPGDRPPGTDTQYF.

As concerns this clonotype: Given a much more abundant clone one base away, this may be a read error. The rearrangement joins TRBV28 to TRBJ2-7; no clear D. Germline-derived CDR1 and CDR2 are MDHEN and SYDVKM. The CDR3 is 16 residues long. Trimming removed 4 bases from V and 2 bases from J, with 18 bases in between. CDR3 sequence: CASSSLVLNPTYEQYF. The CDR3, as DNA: TGTGCCAGCAGTTCGCTGGTGCTTAATCCGACCTACGAGCAGTACTTC.

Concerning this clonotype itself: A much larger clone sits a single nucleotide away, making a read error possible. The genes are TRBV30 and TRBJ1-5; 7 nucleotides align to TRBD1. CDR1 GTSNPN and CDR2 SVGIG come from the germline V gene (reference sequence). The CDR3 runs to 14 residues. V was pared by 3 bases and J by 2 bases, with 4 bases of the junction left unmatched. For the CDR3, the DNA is TGTGCCTGGAGCAAAGGACAGGGCAATCAGCCCCAGCATTTT. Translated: CAWSKGQGNQPQHF. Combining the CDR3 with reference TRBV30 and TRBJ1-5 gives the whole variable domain SQTIHQWPATLVQPVGSPLSLECTVEGTSNPNLYWYRQAAGRGLQLLFYSVGIGQISSEVPQNLSASRPQDRQFILSSKKLLLSDSGFYLCAWSKGQGNQPQHFGDGTRLSIL.

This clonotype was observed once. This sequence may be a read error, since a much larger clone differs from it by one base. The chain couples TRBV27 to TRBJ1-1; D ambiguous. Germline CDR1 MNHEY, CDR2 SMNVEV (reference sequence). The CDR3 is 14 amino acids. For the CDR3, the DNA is TGTGCCGGCAGTTTAGGAGTTATGAACACTGAAGCTTTCTTT. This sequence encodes CAGSLGVMNTEAFF.

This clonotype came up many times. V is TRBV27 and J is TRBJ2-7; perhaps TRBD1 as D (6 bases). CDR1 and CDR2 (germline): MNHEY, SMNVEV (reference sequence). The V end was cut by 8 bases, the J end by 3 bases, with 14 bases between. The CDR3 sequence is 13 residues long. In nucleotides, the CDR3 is TGTGCCAGCGCATCGACAGGACTCTACGAGCAGTACTTC. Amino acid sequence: CASASTGLYEQYF.

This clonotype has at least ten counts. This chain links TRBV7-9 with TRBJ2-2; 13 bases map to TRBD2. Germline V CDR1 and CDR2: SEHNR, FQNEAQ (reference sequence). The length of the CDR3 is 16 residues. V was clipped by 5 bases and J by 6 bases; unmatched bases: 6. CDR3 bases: TGTGCCAGCAGCCACGGACTAGCGGGAGTATCCGGGGAGCTGTTTTTT. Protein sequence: CASSHGLAGVSGELFF.

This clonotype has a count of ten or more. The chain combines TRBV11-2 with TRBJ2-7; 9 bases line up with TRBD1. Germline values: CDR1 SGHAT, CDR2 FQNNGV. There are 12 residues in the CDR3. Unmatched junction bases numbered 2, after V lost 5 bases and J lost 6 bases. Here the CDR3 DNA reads TGTGCCAGCAGCGGGACAGGGCCCGAGCAGTACTTC. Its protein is CASSGTGPEQYF.

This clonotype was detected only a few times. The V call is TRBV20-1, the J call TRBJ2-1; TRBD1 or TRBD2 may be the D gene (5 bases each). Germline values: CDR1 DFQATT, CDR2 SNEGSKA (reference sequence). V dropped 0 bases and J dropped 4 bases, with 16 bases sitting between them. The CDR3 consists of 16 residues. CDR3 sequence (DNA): TGCAGTGCTAGAGAGGTGGGACGAAGAAGTTACAATGAGCAGTTCTTC. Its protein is CSAREVGRRSYNEQFF.

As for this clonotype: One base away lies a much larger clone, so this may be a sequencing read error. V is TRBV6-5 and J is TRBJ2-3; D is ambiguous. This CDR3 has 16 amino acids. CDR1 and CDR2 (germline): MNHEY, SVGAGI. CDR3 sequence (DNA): TGTGCCAGCAGTTACTCGGTAGTTACAAGCACAGATAGGCAGTATTTT. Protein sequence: CASSYSVVTSTDRQYF.

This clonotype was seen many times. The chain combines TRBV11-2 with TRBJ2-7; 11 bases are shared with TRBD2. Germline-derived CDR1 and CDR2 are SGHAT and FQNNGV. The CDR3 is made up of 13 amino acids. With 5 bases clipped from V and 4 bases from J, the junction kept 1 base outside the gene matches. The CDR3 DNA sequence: TGTGCCAGCAGCACTAGCGGGGGATACGAGCAGTACTTC. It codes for CASSTSGGYEQYF.

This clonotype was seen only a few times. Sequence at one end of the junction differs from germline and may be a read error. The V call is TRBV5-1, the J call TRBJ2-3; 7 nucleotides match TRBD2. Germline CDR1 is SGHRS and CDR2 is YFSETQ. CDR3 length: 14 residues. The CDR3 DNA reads TGCACCAGCAGAAGCCGGGGAGGGCCAGATACGCAGTATTTT. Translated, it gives CTSRSRGGPDTQYF.

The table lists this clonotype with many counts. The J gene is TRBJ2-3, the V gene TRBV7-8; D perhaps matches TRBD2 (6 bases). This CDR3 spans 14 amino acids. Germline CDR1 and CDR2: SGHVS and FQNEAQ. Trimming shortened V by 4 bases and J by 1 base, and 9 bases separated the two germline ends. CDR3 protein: CASSYTGGTDTQYF. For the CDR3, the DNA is TGTGCCAGCAGCTATACGGGGGGCACAGATACGCAGTATTTT.

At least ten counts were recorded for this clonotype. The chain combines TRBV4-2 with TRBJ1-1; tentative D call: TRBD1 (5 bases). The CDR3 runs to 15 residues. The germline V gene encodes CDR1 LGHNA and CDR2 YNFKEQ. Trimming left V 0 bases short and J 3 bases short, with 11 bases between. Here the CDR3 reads CASSQDSRVYTEAFF. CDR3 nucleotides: TGTGCCAGCAGCCAAGATAGCAGGGTTTACACTGAAGCTTTCTTT.

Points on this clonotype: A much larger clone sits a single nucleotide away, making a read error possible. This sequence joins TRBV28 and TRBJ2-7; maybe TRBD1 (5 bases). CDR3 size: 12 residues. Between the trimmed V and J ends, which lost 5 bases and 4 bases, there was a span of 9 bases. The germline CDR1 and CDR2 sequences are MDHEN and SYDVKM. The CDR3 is CASSRTKYEQYF. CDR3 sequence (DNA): TGTGCCAGCAGTCGGACAAAGTACGAGCAGTACTTC. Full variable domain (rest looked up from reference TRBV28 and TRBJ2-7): DVKVTQSSRYLVKRTGEKVFLECVQDMDHENMFWYRQDPGLGLRLIYFSYDVKMKEKGDIPEGYSVSREKKERFSLILESASTNQTSMYLCASSRTKYEQYFGPGTRLTVT.